These T cell receptor beta chains were read from a single sample in a study of CD8 T cells in Susac syndrome. TCRdb used MiXCR to reprocess the immunoSEQ multiplex PCR reads, holding one entry per CDR3 protein. Of tens of thousands of distinct CDR3 sequences detected, over 85% appear once; the ten largest clones hold about 0.38%. Sequenced input: CD8+ T cells from PBMCs. These receptors originate from a human donor with multiple sclerosis. Each CDR3 is given with its conserved first and last residue. Each record gives: CDR3 DNA, CDR3 protein, D gene, clone size, J gene, V gene. A D gene is named only where the DNA matches it firmly. The listing skips clone size in some rows; elsewhere it reads once, few, many or a size class.

DNA: TGTGCCAGCAGCTTGGGGCAGGGAAATGAGCAGTTCTTC; CDR3: CASSLGQGNEQFF; D: NA; size: few; J: TRBJ2-1; V: TRBV7-8
DNA: TGTGCCAGTACCCAACTAGCGGGGGTTTTATATGAGCAGTTCTTC; CDR3: CASTQLAGVLYEQFF; D: TRBD2; size: NA; J: TRBJ2-1; V: TRBV19
DNA: TGTGCCACCGGACTAGCGGGGGGGCAAGAGACCCAGTACTTC; CDR3: CATGLAGGQETQYF; D: TRBD2; size: NA; J: TRBJ2-5; V: TRBV7-9
DNA: TGCAGCGTTATCCTGGCCTCGCGGAATGAGCAGTTCTTC; CDR3: CSVILASRNEQFF; D: NA; size: NA; J: TRBJ2-1; V: TRBV29-1
DNA: TGTGCCAGCAGTTTGGGTTTCTCCTATAATTCACCCCTCCACTTT; CDR3: CASSLGFSYNSPLHF; D: NA; size: NA; J: TRBJ1-6; V: TRBV27
DNA: TGTGCCACCAGCGGAACAGGGGTGAGGGGAGGCTATGGCTACACCTTC; CDR3: CATSGTGVRGGYGYTF; D: TRBD1; size: NA; J: TRBJ1-2; V: TRBV15
DNA: TGTGCCAGCTGGGGACAGGGACCCTATGGCTACACCTTC; CDR3: CASWGQGPYGYTF; D: TRBD1; size: NA; J: TRBJ1-2; V: TRBV27
DNA: TGCAGCGTGGCCGGGACAGGGCTTACCGGGGAGCTGTTTTTT; CDR3: CSVAGTGLTGELFF; D: TRBD1; size: NA; J: TRBJ2-2; V: TRBV29-1
DNA: TGCAGCGTGACACCCAGATACTCCTACGAGCAGTACTTC; CDR3: CSVTPRYSYEQYF; D: NA; size: once; J: TRBJ2-7; V: TRBV29-1
DNA: TGTGCCAGCAGTTCGCCATCCGAGGTGAGCACTGAAGCTTTCTTT; CDR3: CASSSPSEVSTEAFF; D: NA; size: NA; J: TRBJ1-1; V: TRBV28
DNA: TGTGCCAGCAGTTTAGGGTCAGATACGCAGTATTTT; CDR3: CASSLGSDTQYF; D: NA; size: NA; J: TRBJ2-3; V: TRBV12-3/TRBV12-4